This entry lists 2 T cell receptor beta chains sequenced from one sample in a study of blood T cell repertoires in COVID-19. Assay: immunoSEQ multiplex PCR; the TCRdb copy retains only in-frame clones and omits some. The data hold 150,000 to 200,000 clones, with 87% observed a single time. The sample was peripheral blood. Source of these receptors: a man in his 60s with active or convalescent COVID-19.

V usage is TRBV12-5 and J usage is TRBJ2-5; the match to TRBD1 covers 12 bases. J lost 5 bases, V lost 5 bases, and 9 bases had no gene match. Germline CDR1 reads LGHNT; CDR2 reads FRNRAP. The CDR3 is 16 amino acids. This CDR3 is CASGAQSGTGGETQYF. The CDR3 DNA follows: TGTGCTAGTGGTGCGCAGTCCGGGACAGGGGGCGAGACCCAGTACTTC.

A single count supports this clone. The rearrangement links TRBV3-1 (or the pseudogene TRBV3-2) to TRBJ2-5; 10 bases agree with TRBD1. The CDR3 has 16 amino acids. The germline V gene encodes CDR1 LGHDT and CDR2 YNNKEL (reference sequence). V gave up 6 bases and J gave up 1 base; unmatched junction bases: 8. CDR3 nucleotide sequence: TGTGCCAGCAGAGCCCGGGACAGGGGTTCCCAAGAGACCCAGTACTTC. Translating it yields CASRARDRGSQETQYF.